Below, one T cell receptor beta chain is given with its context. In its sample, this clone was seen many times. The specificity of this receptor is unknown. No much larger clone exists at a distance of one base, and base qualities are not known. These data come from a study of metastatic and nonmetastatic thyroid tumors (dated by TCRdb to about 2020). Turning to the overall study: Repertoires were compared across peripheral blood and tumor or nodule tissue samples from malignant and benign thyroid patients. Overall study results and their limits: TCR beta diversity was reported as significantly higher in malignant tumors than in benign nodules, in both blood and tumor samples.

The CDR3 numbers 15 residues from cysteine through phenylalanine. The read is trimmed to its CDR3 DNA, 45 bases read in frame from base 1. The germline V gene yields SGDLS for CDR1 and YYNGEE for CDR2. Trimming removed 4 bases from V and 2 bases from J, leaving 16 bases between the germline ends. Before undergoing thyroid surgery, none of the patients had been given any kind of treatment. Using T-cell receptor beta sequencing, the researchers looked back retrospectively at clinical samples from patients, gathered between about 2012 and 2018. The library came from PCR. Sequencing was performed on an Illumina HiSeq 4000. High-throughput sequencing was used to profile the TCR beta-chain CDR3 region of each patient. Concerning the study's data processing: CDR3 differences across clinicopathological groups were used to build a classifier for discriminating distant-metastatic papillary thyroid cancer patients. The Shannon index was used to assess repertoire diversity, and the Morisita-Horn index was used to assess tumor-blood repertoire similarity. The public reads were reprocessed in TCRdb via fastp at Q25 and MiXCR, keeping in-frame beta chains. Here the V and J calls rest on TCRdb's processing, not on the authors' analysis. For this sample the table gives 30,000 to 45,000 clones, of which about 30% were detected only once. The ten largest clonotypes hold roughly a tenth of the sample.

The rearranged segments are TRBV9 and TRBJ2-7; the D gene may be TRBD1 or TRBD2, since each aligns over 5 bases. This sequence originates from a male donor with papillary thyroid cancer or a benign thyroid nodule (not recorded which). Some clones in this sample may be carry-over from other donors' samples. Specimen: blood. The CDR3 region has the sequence CASSPTVGGTYEQYF. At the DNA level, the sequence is TGTGCCAGCAGCCCCACGGTTGGGGGTACCTACGAGCAGTACTTC.